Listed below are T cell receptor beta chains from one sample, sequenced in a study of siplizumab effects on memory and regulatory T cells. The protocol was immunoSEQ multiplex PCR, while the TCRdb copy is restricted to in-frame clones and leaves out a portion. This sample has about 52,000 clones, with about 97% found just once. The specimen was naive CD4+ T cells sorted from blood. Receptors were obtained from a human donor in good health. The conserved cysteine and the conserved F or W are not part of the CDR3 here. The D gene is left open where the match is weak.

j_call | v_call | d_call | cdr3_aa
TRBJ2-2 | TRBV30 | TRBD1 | ACPGQGSATGELF
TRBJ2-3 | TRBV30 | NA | AWNINTDTQY
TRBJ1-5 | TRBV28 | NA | ASSLLPSRRNQPQH
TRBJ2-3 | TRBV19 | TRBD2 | ASSLQTLAGVTDTQY
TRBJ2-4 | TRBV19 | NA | ASSAGIRIQY
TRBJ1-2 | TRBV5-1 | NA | ASSKGTGVGYGYT
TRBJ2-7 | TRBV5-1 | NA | ASSLRRGALEQY
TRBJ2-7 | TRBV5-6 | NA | ASSLREQY
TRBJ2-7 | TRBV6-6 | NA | ASSVSTEQY
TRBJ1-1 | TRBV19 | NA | ASRVGATEAF
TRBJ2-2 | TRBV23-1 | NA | ASSQFLGAGGELF
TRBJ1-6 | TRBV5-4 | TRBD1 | ASSLDRGYSPLH
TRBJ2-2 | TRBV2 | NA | ASSGGLGTGELF
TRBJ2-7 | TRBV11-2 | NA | ASSRPGASRYEQY
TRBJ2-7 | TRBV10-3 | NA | AISDDGYEQY
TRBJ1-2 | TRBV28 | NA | ASSSTTWGWDGYT
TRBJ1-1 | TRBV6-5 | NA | ASSYSGVGNTEAF
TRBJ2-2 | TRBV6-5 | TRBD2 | ASKVSGSRELF
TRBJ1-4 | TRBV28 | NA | ASSFGGRDEKLF
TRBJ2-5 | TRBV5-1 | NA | ASSPQTGGETQY
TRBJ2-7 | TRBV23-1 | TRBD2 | ASSLKQMTSDPLYSYEQY
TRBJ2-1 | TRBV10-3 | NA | AISAEREDEQF
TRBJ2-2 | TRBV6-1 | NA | ASKGSTNTGELF
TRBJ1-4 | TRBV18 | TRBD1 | ASSPGTGEKLF
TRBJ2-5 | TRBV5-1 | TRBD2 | ASTVSAGGGRLGETQY
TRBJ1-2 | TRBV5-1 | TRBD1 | ASSSSGTGANGYT
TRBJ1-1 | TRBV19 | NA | ASSIDRGGTEAF
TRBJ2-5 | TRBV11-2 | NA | ASSLFRRAQETQY
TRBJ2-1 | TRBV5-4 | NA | ASSLTTGEQF
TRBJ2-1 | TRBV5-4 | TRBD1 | ASSLGTAAYNEQF
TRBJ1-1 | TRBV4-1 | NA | ASSQPGRSRNTEAF
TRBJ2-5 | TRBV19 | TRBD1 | ASSSPGQGFETQY
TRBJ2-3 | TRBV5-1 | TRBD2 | ASSITSGRADTQY
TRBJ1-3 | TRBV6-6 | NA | ASSYSGNTIY
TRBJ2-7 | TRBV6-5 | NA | ASSYSAGPYEQY
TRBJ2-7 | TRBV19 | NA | ASGPNGGAYEQY
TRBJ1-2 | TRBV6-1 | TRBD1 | ARGGQGRGYT
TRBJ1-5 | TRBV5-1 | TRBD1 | ASSPGTGVDQPQH
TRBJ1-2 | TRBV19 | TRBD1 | ASSEDRDNYGYT
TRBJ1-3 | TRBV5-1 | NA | ASSPNPSPNTIY
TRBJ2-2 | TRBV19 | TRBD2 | ASSVLAANTGELF
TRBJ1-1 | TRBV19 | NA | AKPGQPNTEAF
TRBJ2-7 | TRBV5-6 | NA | ASSPGLGMAYEQY
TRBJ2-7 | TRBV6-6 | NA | ASSRDRLYEQY
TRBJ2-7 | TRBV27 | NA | ASSSGRGGQY
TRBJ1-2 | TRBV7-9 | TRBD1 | ASSLEDFRGRSYGYT
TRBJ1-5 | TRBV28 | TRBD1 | ASDRVGQPQH
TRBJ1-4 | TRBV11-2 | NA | ASSSVEKLF